This T cell receptor beta chain appears in the sequencing data of a study of blood T cell repertoires in COVID-19. Study information: Samples came from the United States, Italy and Spain, spanning acute and convalescent COVID-19.

V gave up 5 bases and J gave up 3 bases; unmatched junction bases: 3. CDR3 length: 15 amino acids. Germline CDR1 and CDR2: SGHVS and FQNEAQ. Assay: immunoSEQ multiplex PCR; the TCRdb copy retains only in-frame clones and omits some. The table lists around 300,000 clones, 80% to 90% of them singletons. The chain carries TRBV7-8 and TRBJ2-2; 10 bases align to TRBD2. The sequence came from a man aged 30-40 years who had recovered from COVID-19. Sample: PBMCs or T cells enriched from blood (not recorded which). The chain's CDR3 is CASSSGGAHTGELFF. CDR3 in DNA: TGTGCCAGCAGCAGCGGGGGGGCGCACACCGGGGAGCTGTTTTTT. Using reference TRBV7-8 and TRBJ2-2 for the parts outside the CDR3, the full variable domain is GAGVSQSPRYKVAKRGQDVALRCDPISGHVSLFWYQQALGQGPEFLTYFQNEAQLDKSGLPSDRFFAERPEGSVSTLKIQRTQQEDSAVYLCASSSGGAHTGELFFGEGSRLTVL.